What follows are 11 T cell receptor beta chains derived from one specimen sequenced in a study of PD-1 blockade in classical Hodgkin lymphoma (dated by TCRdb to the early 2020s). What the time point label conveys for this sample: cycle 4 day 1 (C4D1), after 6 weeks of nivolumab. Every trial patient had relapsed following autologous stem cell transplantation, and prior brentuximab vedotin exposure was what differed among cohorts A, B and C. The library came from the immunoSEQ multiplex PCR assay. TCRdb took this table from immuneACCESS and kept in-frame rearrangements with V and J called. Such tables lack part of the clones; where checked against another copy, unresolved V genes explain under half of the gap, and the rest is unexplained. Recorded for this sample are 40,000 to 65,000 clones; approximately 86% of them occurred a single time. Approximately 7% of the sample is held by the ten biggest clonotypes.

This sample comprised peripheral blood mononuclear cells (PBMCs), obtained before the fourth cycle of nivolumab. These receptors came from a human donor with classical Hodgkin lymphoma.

The CDR3 DNA follows: TGTGCCAGTAATTGGAGACTAGCGGACCCGGAGCAGTTCTTC. It specifies CASNWRLADPEQFF. The chain uses TRBV19 and TRBJ2-1; 9 bases fit TRBD2. J gave up 10 bases and V 7 bases, and 11 bases lay outside the gene matches. Germline V CDR1 and CDR2: LNHDA, SQIVND (reference sequence). The CDR3 is 14 residues long.

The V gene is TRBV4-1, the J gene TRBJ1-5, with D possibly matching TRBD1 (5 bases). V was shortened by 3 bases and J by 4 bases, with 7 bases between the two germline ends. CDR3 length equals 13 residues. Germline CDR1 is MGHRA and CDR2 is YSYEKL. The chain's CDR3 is CASSHGGNQPQHF. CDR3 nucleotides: TGCGCCAGCAGCCATGGGGGGAATCAGCCCCAGCATTTT.

CDR3 residues: CAISESTAHDGTEAFF. The CDR3 nucleotides are TGTGCCATCAGTGAGTCAACAGCACATGATGGCACTGAAGCTTTCTTT. The chain combines TRBV10-3 with TRBJ1-1; D gene uncertain. CDR3 length equals 16 residues. The V and J ends lost 0 bases and 4 bases respectively, with 15 bases between them. CDR1 ENHRY and CDR2 SYGVKD come from the germline V gene.

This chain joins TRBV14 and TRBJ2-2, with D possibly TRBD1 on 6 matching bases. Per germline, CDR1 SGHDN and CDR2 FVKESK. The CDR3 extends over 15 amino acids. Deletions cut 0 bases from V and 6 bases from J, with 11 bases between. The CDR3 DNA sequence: TGTGCCAGCAGCCAAGACAGGGGTCGAGCCGGGGAGCTGTTTTTT. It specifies CASSQDRGRAGELFF.

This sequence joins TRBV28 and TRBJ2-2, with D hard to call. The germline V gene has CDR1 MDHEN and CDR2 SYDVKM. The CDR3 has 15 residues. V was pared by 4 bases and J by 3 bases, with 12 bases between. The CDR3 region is CASSSYSAHTGELFF. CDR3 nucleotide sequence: TGTGCCAGCAGTTCTTACTCGGCTCACACCGGGGAGCTGTTTTTT.

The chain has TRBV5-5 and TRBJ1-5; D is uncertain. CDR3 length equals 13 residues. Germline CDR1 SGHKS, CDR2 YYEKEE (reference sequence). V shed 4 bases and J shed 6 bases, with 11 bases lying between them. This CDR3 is CASSLTGFQPQHF. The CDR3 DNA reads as TGTGCCAGCAGCCTGACGGGTTTTCAGCCCCAGCATTTT.

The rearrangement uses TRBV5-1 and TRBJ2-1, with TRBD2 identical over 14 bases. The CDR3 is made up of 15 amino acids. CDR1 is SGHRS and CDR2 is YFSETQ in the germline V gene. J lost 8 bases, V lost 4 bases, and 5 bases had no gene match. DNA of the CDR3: TGCGCCAGCAGCAAAGGGACTAGCGGGAGTGATGAGCAGTTCTTC. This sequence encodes CASSKGTSGSDEQFF.

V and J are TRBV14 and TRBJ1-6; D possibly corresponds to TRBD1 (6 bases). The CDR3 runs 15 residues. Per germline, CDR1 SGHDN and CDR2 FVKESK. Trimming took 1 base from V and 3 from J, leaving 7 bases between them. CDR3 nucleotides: TGTGCCAGCAGCCAAGGAGGGGGCTATAATTCACCCCTCCACTTT. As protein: CASSQGGGYNSPLHF. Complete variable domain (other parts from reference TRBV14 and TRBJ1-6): EAGVTQFPSHSVIEKGQTVTLRCDPISGHDNLYWYRRVMGKEIKFLLHFVKESKQDESGMPNNRFLAERTGGTYSTLKVQPAELEDSGVYFCASSQGGGYNSPLHFGNGTRLTVT.

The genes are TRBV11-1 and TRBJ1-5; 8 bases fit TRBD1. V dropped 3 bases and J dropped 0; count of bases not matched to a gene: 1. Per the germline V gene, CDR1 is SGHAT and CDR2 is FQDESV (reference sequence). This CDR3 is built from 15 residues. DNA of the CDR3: TGTGCCAGCAGCTTGGGGACAGGTAGCAATCAGCCCCAGCATTTT. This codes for CASSLGTGSNQPQHF.

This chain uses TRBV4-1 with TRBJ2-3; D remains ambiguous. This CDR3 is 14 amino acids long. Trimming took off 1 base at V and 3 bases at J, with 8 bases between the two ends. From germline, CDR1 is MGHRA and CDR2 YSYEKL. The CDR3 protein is CASSQVRLTDTQYF. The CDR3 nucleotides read TGCGCCAGCAGCCAAGTCAGACTTACAGATACGCAGTATTTT.

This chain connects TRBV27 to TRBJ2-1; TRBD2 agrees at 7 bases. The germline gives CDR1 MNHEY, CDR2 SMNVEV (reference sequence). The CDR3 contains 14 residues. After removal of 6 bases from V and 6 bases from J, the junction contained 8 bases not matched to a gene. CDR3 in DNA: TGTGCCAGCAGCCCCGGGGCTAGCGGCAATGAGCAGTTCTTC. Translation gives CASSPGASGNEQFF.